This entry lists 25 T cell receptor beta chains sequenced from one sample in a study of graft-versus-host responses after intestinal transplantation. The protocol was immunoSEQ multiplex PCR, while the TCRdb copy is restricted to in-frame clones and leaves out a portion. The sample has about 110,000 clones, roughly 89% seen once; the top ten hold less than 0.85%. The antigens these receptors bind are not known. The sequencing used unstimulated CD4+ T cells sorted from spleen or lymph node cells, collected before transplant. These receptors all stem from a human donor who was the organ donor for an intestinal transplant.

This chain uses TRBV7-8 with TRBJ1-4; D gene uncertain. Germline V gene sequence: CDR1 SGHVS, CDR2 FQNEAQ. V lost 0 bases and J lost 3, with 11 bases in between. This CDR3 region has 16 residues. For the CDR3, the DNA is TGTGCCAGCAGCTTAGCGGTATGGAAGGCTAATGAAAAACTGTTTTTT. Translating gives CASSLAVWKANEKLFF.

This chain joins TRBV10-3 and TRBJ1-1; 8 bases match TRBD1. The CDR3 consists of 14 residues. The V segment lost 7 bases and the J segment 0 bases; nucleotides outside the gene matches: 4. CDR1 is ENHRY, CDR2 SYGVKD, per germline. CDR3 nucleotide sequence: TGTGCCATCAAGGCAGGGGGCATGAACACTGAAGCTTTCTTT. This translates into CAIKAGGMNTEAFF.

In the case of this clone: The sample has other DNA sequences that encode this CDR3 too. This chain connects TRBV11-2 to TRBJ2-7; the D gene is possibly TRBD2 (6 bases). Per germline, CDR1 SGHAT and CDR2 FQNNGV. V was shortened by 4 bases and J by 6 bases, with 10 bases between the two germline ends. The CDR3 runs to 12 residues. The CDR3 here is CASSSTRGEQYF. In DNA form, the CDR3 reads TGTGCCAGCAGCTCGACTAGGGGCGAGCAGTACTTC.

The CDR3 sequence: CASSQGGSHGELFF. For the CDR3, the DNA is TGTGCCAGCAGCCAAGGCGGGAGTCACGGGGAGCTGTTTTTT. The chain carries TRBV4-2 and TRBJ2-2, with 7 bases aligning to TRBD2. The germline CDR1 and CDR2 sequences are LGHNA and YNFKEQ. V lost 1 base and J lost 7; bases outside the gene matches: 3. CDR3 length equals 14 residues.

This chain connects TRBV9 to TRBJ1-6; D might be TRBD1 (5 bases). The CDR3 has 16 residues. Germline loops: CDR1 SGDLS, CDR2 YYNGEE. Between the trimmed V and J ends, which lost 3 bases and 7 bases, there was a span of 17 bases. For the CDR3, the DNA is TGTGCCAGCAGCGGGGGCCCGGGCCGCCGAAATTCACCCCTCCACTTT. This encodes CASSGGPGRRNSPLHF.

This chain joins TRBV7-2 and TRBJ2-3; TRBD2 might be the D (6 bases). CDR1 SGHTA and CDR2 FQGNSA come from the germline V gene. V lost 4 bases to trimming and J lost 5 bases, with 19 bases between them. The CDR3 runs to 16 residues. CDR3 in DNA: TGTGCCAGCAGCTCGCGGGGAGACATTTCGGGAGATACGCAGTATTTT. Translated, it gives CASSSRGDISGDTQYF.

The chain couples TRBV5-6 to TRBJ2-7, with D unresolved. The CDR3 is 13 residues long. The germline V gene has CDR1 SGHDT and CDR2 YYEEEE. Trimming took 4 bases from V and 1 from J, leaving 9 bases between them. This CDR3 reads CASSHRASYEQYF. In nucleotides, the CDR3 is TGTGCCAGCAGCCATAGAGCTTCCTACGAGCAGTACTTC. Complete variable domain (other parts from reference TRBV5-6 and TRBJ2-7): DAGVTQSPTHLIKTRGQQVTLRCSPKSGHDTVSWYQQALGQGPQFIFQYYEEEERQRGNFPDRFSGHQFPNYSSELNVNALLLGDSALYLCASSHRASYEQYFGPGTRLTVT.

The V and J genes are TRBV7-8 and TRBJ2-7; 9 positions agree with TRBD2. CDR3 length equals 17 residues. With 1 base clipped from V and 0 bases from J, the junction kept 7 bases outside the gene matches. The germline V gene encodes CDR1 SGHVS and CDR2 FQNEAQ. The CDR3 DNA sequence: TGTGCCAGCAGCTTAGTATCTAGCGGGACCTCCTCCTACGAGCAGTACTTC. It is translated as CASSLVSSGTSSYEQYF.

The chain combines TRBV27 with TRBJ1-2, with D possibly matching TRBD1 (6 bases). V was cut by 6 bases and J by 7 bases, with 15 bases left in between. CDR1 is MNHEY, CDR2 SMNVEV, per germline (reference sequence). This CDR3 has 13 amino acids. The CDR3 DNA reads TGTGCCAGCAGCCCAAACAGGGCCCGTGGCTACACCTTC. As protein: CASSPNRARGYTF.

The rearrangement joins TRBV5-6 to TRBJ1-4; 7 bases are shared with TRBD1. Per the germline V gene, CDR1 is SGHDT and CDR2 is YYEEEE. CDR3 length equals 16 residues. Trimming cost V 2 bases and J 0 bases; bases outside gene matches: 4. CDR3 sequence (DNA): TGTGCCAGCAGCTTTTTGACAGGGACAACTAATGAAAAACTGTTTTTT. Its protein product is CASSFLTGTTNEKLFF. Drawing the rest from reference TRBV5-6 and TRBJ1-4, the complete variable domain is DAGVTQSPTHLIKTRGQQVTLRCSPKSGHDTVSWYQQALGQGPQFIFQYYEEEERQRGNFPDRFSGHQFPNYSSELNVNALLLGDSALYLCASSFLTGTTNEKLFFGSGTQLSVL.

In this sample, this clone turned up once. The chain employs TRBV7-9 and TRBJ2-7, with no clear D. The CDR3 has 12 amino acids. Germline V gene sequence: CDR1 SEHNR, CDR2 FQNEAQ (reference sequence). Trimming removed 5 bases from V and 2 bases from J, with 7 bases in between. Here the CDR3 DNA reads TGTGCCAGCAGCACGCCGCCCTACGAGCAGTACTTC. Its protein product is CASSTPPYEQYF.

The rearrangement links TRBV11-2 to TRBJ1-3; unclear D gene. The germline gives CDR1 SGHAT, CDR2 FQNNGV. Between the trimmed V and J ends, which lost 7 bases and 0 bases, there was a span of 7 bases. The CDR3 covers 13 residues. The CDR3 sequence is CASNRNSGNTIYF. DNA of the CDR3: TGTGCCAGCAATCGGAACTCTGGAAACACCATATATTTT.

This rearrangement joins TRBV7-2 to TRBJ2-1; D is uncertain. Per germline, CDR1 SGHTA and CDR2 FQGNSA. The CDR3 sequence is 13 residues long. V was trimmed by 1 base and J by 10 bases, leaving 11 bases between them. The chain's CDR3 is CASSLDPALEQFF. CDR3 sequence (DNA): TGTGCCAGCAGCTTAGACCCAGCGCTCGAGCAGTTCTTC.

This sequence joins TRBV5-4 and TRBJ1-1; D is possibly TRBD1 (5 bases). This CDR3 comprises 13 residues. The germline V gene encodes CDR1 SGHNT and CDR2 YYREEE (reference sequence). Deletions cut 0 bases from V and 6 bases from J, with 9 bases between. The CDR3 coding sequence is TGTGCCAGCAGCTTGGGGGGGTCCCCTGAAGCTTTCTTT. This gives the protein CASSLGGSPEAFF.

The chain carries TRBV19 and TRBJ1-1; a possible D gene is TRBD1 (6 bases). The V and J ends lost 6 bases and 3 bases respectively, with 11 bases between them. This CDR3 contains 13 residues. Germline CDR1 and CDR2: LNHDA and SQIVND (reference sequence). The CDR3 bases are TGTGCCAGTAGAGGACAGTTACACACTGAAGCTTTCTTT. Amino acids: CASRGQLHTEAFF.

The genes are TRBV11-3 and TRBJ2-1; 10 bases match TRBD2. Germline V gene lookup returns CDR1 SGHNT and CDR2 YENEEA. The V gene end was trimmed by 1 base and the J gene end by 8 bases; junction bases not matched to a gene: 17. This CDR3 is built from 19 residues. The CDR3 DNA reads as TGTGCCAGCAGCTTAGGAGGGGGGGGAGTAGCGGGAGGAGGCTATGAGCAGTTCTTC. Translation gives CASSLGGGGVAGGGYEQFF.

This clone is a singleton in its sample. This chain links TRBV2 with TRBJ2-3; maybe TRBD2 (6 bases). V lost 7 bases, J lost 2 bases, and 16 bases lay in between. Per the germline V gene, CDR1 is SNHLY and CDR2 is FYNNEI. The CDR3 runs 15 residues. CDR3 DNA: TGTGCCAGCATGGGCGTCGGGGGTTACACAGATACGCAGTATTTT. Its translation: CASMGVGGYTDTQYF. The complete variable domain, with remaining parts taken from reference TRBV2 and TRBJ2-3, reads EPEVTQTPSHQVTQMGQEVILRCVPISNHLYFYWYRQILGQKVEFLVSFYNNEISEKSEIFDDQFSVERPDGSNFTLKIRSTKLEDSAMYFCASMGVGGYTDTQYFGPGTRLTVL.

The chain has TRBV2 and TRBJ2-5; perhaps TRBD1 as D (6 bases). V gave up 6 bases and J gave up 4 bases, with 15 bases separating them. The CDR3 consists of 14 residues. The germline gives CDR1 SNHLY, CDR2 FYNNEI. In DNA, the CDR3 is TGTGCCAGCAGCTGGGACAACGGGTCAGAGACCCAGTACTTC. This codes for CASSWDNGSETQYF. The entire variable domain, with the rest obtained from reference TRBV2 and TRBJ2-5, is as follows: EPEVTQTPSHQVTQMGQEVILRCVPISNHLYFYWYRQILGQKVEFLVSFYNNEISEKSEIFDDQFSVERPDGSNFTLKIRSTKLEDSAMYFCASSWDNGSETQYFGPGTRLLVL.

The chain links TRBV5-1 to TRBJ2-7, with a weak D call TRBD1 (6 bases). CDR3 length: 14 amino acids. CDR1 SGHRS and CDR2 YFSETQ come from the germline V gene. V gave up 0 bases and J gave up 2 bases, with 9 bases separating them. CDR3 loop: CASSLAPGAYEQYF. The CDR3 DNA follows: TGCGCCAGCAGCTTGGCTCCAGGGGCCTACGAGCAGTACTTC.

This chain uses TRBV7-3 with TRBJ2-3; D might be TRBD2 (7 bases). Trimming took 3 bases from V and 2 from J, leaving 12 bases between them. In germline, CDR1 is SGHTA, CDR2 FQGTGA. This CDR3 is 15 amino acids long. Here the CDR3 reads CASSLVGGATDTQYF. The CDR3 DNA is TGTGCCAGCAGCTTGGTAGGGGGGGCCACAGATACGCAGTATTTT. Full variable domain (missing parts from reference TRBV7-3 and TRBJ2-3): GAGVSQTPSNKVTEKGKYVELRCDPISGHTALYWYRQSLGQGPEFLIYFQGTGAADDSGLPNDRFFAVRPEGSVSTLKIQRTERGDSAVYLCASSLVGGATDTQYFGPGTRLTVL.

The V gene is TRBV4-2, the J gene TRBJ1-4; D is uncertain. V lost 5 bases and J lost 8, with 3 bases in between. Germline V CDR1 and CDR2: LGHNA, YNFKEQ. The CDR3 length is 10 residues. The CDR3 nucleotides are TGTGCCAGCAGCGGCGAAAAACTGTTTTTT. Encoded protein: CASSGEKLFF.

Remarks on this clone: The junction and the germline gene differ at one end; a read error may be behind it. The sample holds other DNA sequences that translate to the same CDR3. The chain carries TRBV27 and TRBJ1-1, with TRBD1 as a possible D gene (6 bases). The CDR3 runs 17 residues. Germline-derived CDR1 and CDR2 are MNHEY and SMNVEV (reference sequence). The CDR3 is CASSFRGRGGRNTEAFF. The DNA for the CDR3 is TGTGCCAGCAGTTTCCGTGGTAGGGGGGGAAGGAACACTGAAGCCTTCTTT.

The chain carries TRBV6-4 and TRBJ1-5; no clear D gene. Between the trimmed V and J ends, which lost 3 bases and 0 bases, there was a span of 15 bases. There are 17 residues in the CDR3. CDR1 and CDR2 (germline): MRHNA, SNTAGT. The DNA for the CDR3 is TGTGCCAGCAGTGATACCCCGGACGGGGATAGCAATCAGCCCCAGCATTTT. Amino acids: CASSDTPDGDSNQPQHF.

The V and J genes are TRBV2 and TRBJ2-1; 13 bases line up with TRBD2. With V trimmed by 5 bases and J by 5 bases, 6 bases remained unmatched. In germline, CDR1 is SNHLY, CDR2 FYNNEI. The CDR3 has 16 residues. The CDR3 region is CASSRLAGGLDNEQFF. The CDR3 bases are TGTGCCAGCAGTCGACTAGCGGGGGGCCTCGACAATGAGCAGTTCTTC.

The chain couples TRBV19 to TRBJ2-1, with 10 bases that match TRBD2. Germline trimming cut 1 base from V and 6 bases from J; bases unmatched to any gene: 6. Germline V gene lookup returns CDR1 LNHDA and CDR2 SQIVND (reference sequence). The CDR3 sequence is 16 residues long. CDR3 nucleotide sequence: TGTGCCAGTAGTATAGGGACTAGCGGAGGGATCAATGAGCAGTTCTTC. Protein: CASSIGTSGGINEQFF.